The entry that follows covers one T cell receptor (beta chain) sequence. The target antigen is unknown. The germline CDR1 and CDR2 sequences are MDHEN and SYDVKM. V lost 6 bases and J lost 8; bases outside the gene matches: 16. CDR3 length: 17 amino acids. The entry originates in a study of radiotherapy plus CTLA-4 blockade in lung cancer. Study context: Disease control was present in 30% to 40% of patients, and objective responses in approximately 19%.

Enrolled patients, whose metastatic non-small-cell lung cancer was chemo-refractory, received focal radiation plus CTLA-4 blockade with ipilimumab. Study-wide results and limits: TCR clones originating in tumors grew in number in blood after radiotherapy plus ipilimumab.

Assay: immunoSEQ multiplex PCR; the TCRdb copy retains only in-frame clones and omits some. The sample shows some 51,000 clones, about four fifths of them seen only once. The rearrangement uses TRBV28 and TRBJ1-2; TRBD1 aligns across 12 bases. The sequence was obtained from a human donor with non-small cell lung cancer who had a complete response to radiotherapy plus ipilimumab. Sequencing used peripheral blood, obtained from a patient treated with radiotherapy plus ipilimumab. The CDR3 region is CASSLGGTGGFLNGYTF. DNA of the CDR3: TGTGCCAGCAGCTTGGGGGGGACAGGGGGCTTTCTTAACGGCTACACCTTC.